The next 27 T cell receptor beta chains were all read from a single sample in a study of OX40 agonist ivuxolimab in advanced cancers. This table comes from immunoSEQ multiplex PCR, and its TCRdb copy is limited to in-frame clones, with some not included. The sample carries approximately 75,000 clones, 90% recorded once. This specimen was CD4+ or CD8+ T cells sorted from blood, taken in a trial of the OX40 agonist ivuxolimab. The source is an adult with an advanced solid tumor such as melanoma, head and neck, liver or kidney cancer.

The chain combines TRBV4-2 with TRBJ1-2, with unresolved D. Germline CDR1 reads LGHNA; CDR2 reads YNFKEQ. This CDR3 has 15 amino acids. V shed 1 base and J shed 5 bases, with 14 bases lying between them. CDR3 sequence reads: CASSQAPDSSYGYTF. The DNA for the CDR3 is TGTGCCAGCAGCCAAGCTCCAGACTCCTCATATGGCTACACCTTC.

This rearrangement joins TRBV25-1 to TRBJ1-2; D possibly corresponds to TRBD1 (5 bases). The CDR3 totals 11 residues. Trimming removed 4 bases from V and 5 bases from J, with 5 bases in between. Germline CDR1 is MGHDK and CDR2 is SYGVNS. This CDR3 is CASSGGYGYTF. The CDR3 region has the DNA TGTGCCAGCAGTGGGGGGTATGGCTACACCTTC.

The chain has TRBV7-9 and TRBJ1-3, with unresolved D. The CDR3 has 16 amino acids. CDR1 and CDR2 from the germline V gene are SEHNR and FQNEAQ (reference sequence). With 7 bases removed from V and 0 bases from J, the gap between germline ends came to 16 bases. The CDR3 here is CASKPNSGSSGNTIYF. In nucleotides, the CDR3 is TGTGCCAGCAAGCCGAACTCCGGAAGCTCTGGAAACACCATATATTTT.

This chain connects TRBV20-1 to TRBJ2-7; 9 nucleotides agree with TRBD2. There are 10 residues in the CDR3. Germline CDR1 and CDR2: DFQATT and SNEGSKA (reference sequence). V trimming: 7 bases; J trimming: 6 bases; junction bases outside the gene matches: 1. This chain's CDR3 is CSGLAVEQYF. CDR3 nucleotide sequence: TGCAGTGGACTAGCGGTCGAGCAGTACTTC.

The rearrangement links TRBV28 to TRBJ2-3, with a tentative D call TRBD2 (5 bases). Deletions cut 3 bases from V and 9 bases from J, with 19 bases between. Germline V CDR1 and CDR2: MDHEN, SYDVKM. The CDR3 has 15 amino acids. The CDR3 DNA reads TGTGCCAGCAGTTTTCTTGGGAGTACGGGAAGGACGCAGTATTTT. Translation gives CASSFLGSTGRTQYF.

The gene calls are TRBV7-2 and TRBJ1-4, with D perhaps matching TRBD1 (5 bases). V lost 1 base and J 6 bases, leaving 18 bases between the germline ends. The CDR3 totals 17 residues. Germline V gene data show CDR1 as SGHTA and CDR2 as FQGNSA. Here the CDR3 DNA reads TGTGCCAGCAGCTTAGGATGGTCCCAGCAGGGTGATGAAAAACTGTTTTTT. Protein: CASSLGWSQQGDEKLFF.

The chain has TRBV30 and TRBJ2-2, with 9 bases fitting TRBD1. Losses at the gene ends were 4 bases for V and 6 bases for J; bases not matched to a gene: 6. The CDR3 sequence is 14 residues long. From germline, CDR1 is GTSNPN and CDR2 SVGIG (reference sequence). The CDR3 DNA reads as TGTGCCTGGAACGGAAGGACAGGGGCCGGGGAGCTGTTTTTT. Protein product: CAWNGRTGAGELFF.

The chain couples TRBV6-5 to TRBJ2-7; D gene ambiguous. The V end lost 6 bases, the J end lost 1 base, and 16 bases lay between the germline ends. The CDR3 spans 15 residues. CDR1 and CDR2 (germline): MNHEY, SVGAGI. The CDR3 nucleotides read TGTGCCAGCAGAGGAAGCACCGGACGGTCCTACGAGCAGTACTTC. Translated: CASRGSTGRSYEQYF.

The gene calls are TRBV7-2 and TRBJ2-1, with D tentatively TRBD1 (5 bases). In germline, CDR1 is SGHTA, CDR2 FQGNSA. The CDR3 is 16 residues long. V was pared by 0 bases and J by 0 bases, with 9 bases between. CDR3 coding DNA: TGTGCCAGCAGCTTAGCCCCCGACAGCTCCTACAATGAGCAGTTCTTC. This codes for CASSLAPDSSYNEQFF.

This chain connects TRBV9 to TRBJ2-3; 9 bases align to TRBD1. Germline-derived CDR1 and CDR2 are SGDLS and YYNGEE. V shed 4 bases and J 4 bases; nucleotides not matched to a gene: 4. The CDR3 is 14 residues long. CDR3 DNA: TGTGCCAGCAGCTGGACAGGGGAACCAGATACGCAGTATTTT. Its protein product is CASSWTGEPDTQYF.

The rearrangement joins TRBV5-6 to TRBJ2-1; 7 nucleotides match TRBD2. Germline loops: CDR1 SGHDT, CDR2 YYEEEE. The ends lost 3 bases at V and 8 bases at J; junction bases unmatched: 11. The CDR3 is 15 residues long. CDR3 sequence (DNA): TGTGCCAGCAGCTCTCAGACTAGCTACAATTATGAGCAGTTCTTC. It codes for CASSSQTSYNYEQFF.

The chain joins TRBV7-3 to TRBJ2-3; the D gene could be TRBD1 or TRBD2 (6 bases each). This CDR3 comprises 13 residues. Germline lookup yields CDR1 SGHTA and CDR2 FQGTGA. V lost 4 bases, J lost 5 bases, and 10 bases lay in between. CDR3 nucleotide sequence: TGTGCCAGCAGCTCAAAGGGGGGAGATACGCAGTATTTT. This gives the protein CASSSKGGDTQYF.

About this clone itself: Other nucleotide sequences from this sample produce the same CDR3. The chain joins TRBV6-5 to TRBJ1-5; D is uncertain. From germline, CDR1 is MNHEY and CDR2 SVGAGI. The length of the CDR3 is 13 residues. The V end lost 2 bases, the J end lost 6 bases, and 8 bases lay between the germline ends. CDR3 in amino acids: CASSYQDGQPQHF. The CDR3 bases are TGTGCCAGCAGTTACCAAGACGGTCAGCCCCAGCATTTT.

This chain uses TRBV10-3 with TRBJ2-1; 9 positions agree with TRBD1. Germline CDR1 and CDR2: ENHRY and SYGVKD. CDR3 size: 14 residues. With 6 bases clipped from V and 4 bases from J, the junction kept 4 bases outside the gene matches. CDR3 residues: CAISLTGGYNEQFF. CDR3 sequence (DNA): TGTGCCATCAGCCTGACAGGGGGATACAATGAGCAGTTCTTC.

The chain uses TRBV28 and TRBJ2-7, with TRBD1 matching over 7 bases. The CDR3 is 13 amino acids. V was pared by 6 bases and J by 4 bases, with 6 bases of the junction left unmatched. Germline assignment: CDR1 MDHEN and CDR2 SYDVKM. The CDR3 bases are TGTGCCAGCAGAACAGGGGTGGGGTACGAGCAGTACTTC. Its protein product is CASRTGVGYEQYF.

This clone appeared once. This chain connects TRBV7-2 to TRBJ2-1, with D tentatively TRBD2 (5 bases). CDR3 length: 13 amino acids. Deletions cut 4 bases from V and 9 bases from J, with 13 bases between. Germline loops: CDR1 SGHTA, CDR2 FQGNSA. The CDR3 bases are TGTGCCAGCAGCTCCATAGAGGGTGGTGAGCAGTTCTTC. Amino acids: CASSSIEGGEQFF.

The chain uses TRBV5-4 and TRBJ2-3; D is unclear. The CDR3 is 13 amino acids. Germline loops: CDR1 SGHNT, CDR2 YYREEE (reference sequence). Trimming shortened V by 2 bases and J by 3 bases, and 7 bases separated the two germline ends. In nucleotides, the CDR3 is TGTGCCAGCAGCTTCGCGGAGACAGATACGCAGTATTTT. It translates to CASSFAETDTQYF.

This clone was counted only a few times. The chain uses TRBV18 and TRBJ1-4, with a weak D call TRBD1 (5 bases). Germline V gene sequence: CDR1 KGHSH, CDR2 LQKENI. The CDR3 is made up of 14 amino acids. Between the trimmed V and J ends, which lost 5 bases and 5 bases, there was a span of 12 bases. The chain's CDR3 is CASSGQEGNEKLFF. The CDR3 DNA sequence: TGTGCCAGCTCAGGGCAGGAGGGGAATGAAAAACTGTTTTTT.

The rearrangement uses TRBV7-6 and TRBJ2-5, with D tentatively TRBD1 or TRBD2 (5 bases each). Trimming took 5 bases from V and 9 from J, leaving 19 bases between them. From germline, CDR1 is SGHVS and CDR2 FNYEAQ. The CDR3 totals 14 residues. The CDR3 coding sequence is TGTGCCAGCAGCCCCGGGGACCTCCGGAAGGCCCAGTACTTC. Its protein is CASSPGDLRKAQYF.

The chain combines TRBV5-1 with TRBJ2-1; 10 bases are shared with TRBD1. Per the germline V gene, CDR1 is SGHRS and CDR2 is YFSETQ. The V segment lost 4 bases and the J segment 6 bases; nucleotides outside the gene matches: 10. This CDR3 spans 16 amino acids. The CDR3 loop reads CASSPFDRGRSNEQFF. The CDR3 bases are TGCGCCAGCAGCCCCTTTGACAGGGGGCGCAGCAATGAGCAGTTCTTC. Full variable domain (outside the CDR3, taken from reference TRBV5-1 and TRBJ2-1): KAGVTQTPRYLIKTRGQQVTLSCSPISGHRSVSWYQQTPGQGLQFLFEYFSETQRNKGNFPGRFSGRQFSNSRSEMNVSTLELGDSALYLCASSPFDRGRSNEQFFGPGTRLTVL.

This chain's CDR3 is CASSLQGDAGELFF. The CDR3 bases are TGTGCCAGCTCACTGCAGGGGGACGCCGGGGAGCTGTTTTTT. The chain carries TRBV18 and TRBJ2-2; TRBD1 aligns across 7 bases. Germline CDR1 is KGHSH and CDR2 is LQKENI. This CDR3 has 14 residues. V gave up 4 bases and J gave up 6 bases; unmatched junction bases: 5.

The chain uses TRBV7-3 and TRBJ2-2; D remains ambiguous. Trimming cost V 4 bases and J 4 bases, with 7 bases left between them. CDR1 and CDR2 from the germline V gene are SGHTA and FQGTGA. The CDR3 length is 13 residues. CDR3 in DNA: TGTGCCAGCAGCTGGGGAAGCACCGGGGAGCTGTTTTTT. Translating it yields CASSWGSTGELFF.

The chain employs TRBV28 and TRBJ2-1, with TRBD2 matching 15 bases. Per the germline V gene, CDR1 is MDHEN and CDR2 is SYDVKM. V trimming: 5 bases; J trimming: 10 bases; junction bases outside the gene matches: 6. This CDR3 is 15 amino acids long. The CDR3 is CASSPPGLAGGEQFF. In DNA, the CDR3 is TGTGCCAGCAGTCCACCGGGACTAGCGGGAGGCGAGCAGTTCTTC.

The rearrangement links TRBV18 to TRBJ1-5; D not certain. V dropped 6 bases and J dropped 5 bases, with 17 bases sitting between them. This CDR3 contains 15 residues. Germline-derived CDR1 and CDR2 are KGHSH and LQKENI. The CDR3 is CASSKEAGIDQPQHF. The CDR3 nucleotides read TGTGCCAGCTCCAAGGAGGCGGGAATTGATCAGCCCCAGCATTTT.

The chain employs TRBV19 and TRBJ1-1, with no clear D. Trimming removed 5 bases from V and 1 base from J, with 8 bases in between. Germline assignment: CDR1 LNHDA and CDR2 SQIVND (reference sequence). This CDR3 has 13 amino acids. DNA for the CDR3: TGTGCCAGTAGTCCCACAGCGAACACTGAAGCTTTCTTT. Its protein is CASSPTANTEAFF.

V is TRBV9 and J is TRBJ2-1, with 10 bases that match TRBD2. Germline CDR1 reads SGDLS; CDR2 reads YYNGEE. The CDR3 has 14 residues. V trimming: 2 bases; J trimming: 5 bases; junction bases outside the gene matches: 1. The CDR3 region has the DNA TGTGCCAGCAGCGTCAGCGGGAGGGACAATGAGCAGTTCTTC. It specifies CASSVSGRDNEQFF.

This clone was seen just once. The CDR3 bases are TGTGCCAGCACCCCAACAGGGGGATTGGAAGAAAAACTGTTTTTT. Encoded protein: CASTPTGGLEEKLFF. This chain connects TRBV7-9 to TRBJ1-4, with 8 nucleotides matching TRBD1. J was trimmed by 8 bases and V by 7 bases; bases with no gene match: 12. In germline, CDR1 is SEHNR, CDR2 FQNEAQ (reference sequence). This CDR3 comprises 15 residues.